The rows below give T cell receptor beta chains drawn from one sample of a study of tumor and adjacent non-tumor tissue in lung cancer. One entry per CDR3 protein results from TCRdb running MiXCR on the multiplex PCR reads. The sample has some 200,000 distinct CDR3 sequences, around 71% seen once; the top ten hold approximately 25%. Sequences were obtained from lung tumor tissue. These receptors originate from a man aged 60-69 years with non-small cell lung cancer. CDR3s include the opening cysteine and the closing phenylalanine or tryptophan.

V gene,J gene,CDR3 protein
TRBV12-3/TRBV12-4,TRBJ2-5,CASSLGQEREGQEIQYF
TRBV11-3,TRBJ2-7,CASTGVGPLAPSEQYF
TRBV29-1,TRBJ2-3,CSVVAENADTQYF
TRBV4-1,TRBJ1-6,CASNQDTNTPLHF
TRBV11-3,TRBJ2-2,CDSSSGPDTGELFF
TRBV28,TRBJ1-2,CASSFKVLRNYGYTF
TRBV7-8,TRBJ1-4,CASKRDSLATNEKLFF
TRBV5-1,TRBJ2-7,CASSPQLDYEQYF
TRBV20-1,TRBJ1-5,CRARRGPGNQPQHF
TRBV6-6,TRBJ2-6,CASSYPTGFSGANVVTF
TRBV11-3,TRBJ2-5,CTSSLAGGDVETQYF
TRBV4-3,TRBJ2-7,CASSQDWVAVGRPYEQYF
TRBV12-3/TRBV12-4,TRBJ2-7,CVSRRAGSYEQYF
TRBV5-4,TRBJ2-7,CASSHPGQPYEQYF
TRBV18,TRBJ2-7,CASSREDRTYF
TRBV4-2,TRBJ2-2,CDSSQGVGGSSNTGELFF
TRBV20-1,TRBJ2-1,CSARDRATRLAGGHDIRNEQFF
TRBV21-1,TRBJ1-6,CATPRSFNSPLHF
TRBV6-2/TRBV6-3,TRBJ2-1,CASSYGFGDEQFF
TRBV7-9,TRBJ2-2,CASSPSWGSTGELFF
TRBV11-3,TRBJ2-1,CASSLGRHGGYRGVYNEQFF
TRBV5-5,TRBJ2-3,CASGQQGTLSTDTQYF
TRBV6-6,TRBJ2-3,CTSSYLGQNTDTKYF
TRBV6-6,TRBJ2-7,CASTQALGGEQYF
TRBV5-5,-,CLSSHAGTRADTQHF
TRBV6-2/TRBV6-3,TRBJ1-2,CASTREQGGYTF
TRBV11-2,TRBJ2-7,CASNTIGCESYEQYF
TRBV11-2,TRBJ2-7,CASTILDREQYF
TRBV11-2,TRBJ1-6,CTSSLERGSSSSLHF
TRBV12-3/TRBV12-4,TRBJ2-3,CVSTSHGIRTDTQYF
TRBV4-1,TRBJ2-3,CACSLLTTSASDTQYF
TRBV11-3,TRBJ2-1,CASRLRLGGRGNEQFF
TRBV20-1,TRBJ1-5,CSARWASNQPQHF
TRBV12-3/TRBV12-4,TRBJ1-1,CASSIGTNTEAFF
TRBV11-3,TRBJ2-7,CASSLALSGSPLNEQYF
TRBV20-1,TRBJ2-7,CSAKKTAYEQYF
TRBV6-5,TRBJ2-2,CASRGTGKKFSVELFF
TRBV20-1,TRBJ1-1,CSAHPPRQDMNTEALF
TRBV20-1,TRBJ2-3,CSVLSGRDTQYF
TRBV11-3,TRBJ2-3,CANSSGASMAVTHYF
TRBV12-3/TRBV12-4,TRBJ2-7,CAGSPSDGGREQYF
TRBV20-1,TRBJ1-1,CIALEVINTEAFF
TRBV11-1,TRBJ2-2,CASNPGQGIGELFF
TRBV5-5,TRBJ1-2,CARSLSRGGYTF
TRBV11-1,TRBJ2-1,CTSSISRLAGGNNEQFF
TRBV6-5,TRBJ2-2,CPSRSQGAAGELFF
TRBV11-1,TRBJ1-2,CASSLVADGSYGYTF
TRBV20-1,TRBJ1-6,CSTRTTEVNNSPLHF
TRBV4-2,TRBJ2-1,CASSPGQGSYNEQFF
TRBV11-3,TRBJ2-1,CASRSRLAVSNEQFF
TRBV7-8,TRBJ1-2,CASSLWGGYGYTF
TRBV28,TRBJ1-5,CASTPGHFYSDSNQPQHF
TRBV11-2,TRBJ2-2,CASSLSASADTGEMFF
TRBV29-1,TRBJ2-1,CSVDPRLAANNEEFF
TRBV29-1,TRBJ1-2,CSAAPGQGHGYTF
TRBV11-3,TRBJ1-3,CASSVGGSSGNTIYF